This T cell receptor beta chain is drawn from a study of blood T cells in healthy people across ages. Study background: Researchers report that template switching captured about one barcoded beta molecule per two T cells.

Points on this clonotype: What it binds is not known.

The second PCR ran about 6 to 12 cycles with a sample-barcoded 5' primer and J-beta primers. Template switching added a 12-random-nucleotide identifier to every cDNA molecule. TCRdb re-called the 5' RACE reads through MiXCR, storing one row per CDR3 protein. Here the sample spans about 1.8 million distinct CDR3 sequences, about 50% being singletons. Study-wide findings and caveats: Per million T cells, the diversity of TCR beta decreased roughly linearly as age advanced. With naive T cell percentage, TCR beta diversity showed a strong correlation.

Germline-derived CDR1 and CDR2 are SGHTA and FQGNSA. V lost 5 bases, J lost 3 bases, and 18 bases lay in between. The CDR3 has 16 residues. This chain joins TRBV7-2 and TRBJ2-3; possible D gene TRBD1, 5 bases. Sequencing was done on a sample of blood. This TCR came from a middle-aged woman in good health. DNA of the CDR3: TGTGCCAGCAGCCGAGTGGGGCTAGTGGGGACAGATACGCAGTATTTT. Amino acid sequence: CASSRVGLVGTDTQYF.